This T cell receptor beta chain comes out of a study of shared clonotypes between healthy human individuals (dated by TCRdb to 2020 to 2021). The study in broad terms: The cohort included a few men and a couple of women between 18 and 49 years of age. For each donor, CD4 naive and CD4 memory were each run on three plates, CD8 naive on two plates, and CD8 memory on one plate. The study deeply sequenced blood TCR repertoires of about five healthy adults to estimate repertoire size and the extent of clonotype sharing between individuals. To increase sequencing depth and limit assay-specific biases, different laboratories used diverse techniques to prepare libraries and sequence TCR repertoires. Each donor's leukapheresis produced roughly between about 0.85 and 10 billion PBMCs. What the research found in general, with its limitations: Naive subsets generally had larger estimated clonotype richness than memory subsets did. The genetic and exposure-history diversity represented was limited by the small number of donors. About 5% of naive CD4, roughly 3.5% of naive CD8, approximately 2% of memory CD4, and 0.35% to 0.4% of memory CD8 clonotypes were shared across several donors. Compared with non-shared clonotypes, clonotypes shared by all four sorted-subset donors had higher generation probabilities. Sampling was restricted to blood, and TCR repertoires in tissues likely differ from the TCR repertoires found in blood. Even with the large sequencing depth, rarefaction of the sorted-subset datasets indicated that sequencing was incomplete. Based on pairwise subsampling, the degree of clonotype sharing among donors was expected to be affected by sequencing depth.

Of note for this clone: Its cognate antigen has yet to be identified. Per-base qualities were not stored, and no clone one base away is much larger.

TCR CDR3 regions were amplified from genomic DNA by multiplex PCR using the deep immunoSEQ assay. Extracted genomic DNA from each cell subset was spread evenly across all wells of several immunoSEQ 96-well plates, with each plate serving as a replicate. For sorted subsets, each replicate PCR was loaded with roughly 0.2 ug genomic DNA, equivalent to 30,000 or so T cell genomes. Purified libraries were quantified with a Qubit 3.0 fluorometer, sized on a Bioanalyzer 2100, and re-quantified with the KAPA Library Quantification kit. A separate single-read 150-cycle Illumina NextSeq 550 flow cell was used to sequence each immunoSEQ 96-well plate. Turning to the authors' computational methods: The immunoSEQ output contained only junctional sequences without quality scores, so filtering could not match that applied to full-length reads. Sequences were annotated with PyIR, a Python wrapper for IgBLAST v1.9, and V/J genes and CDR3 were assigned using IMGT germline references. Reads with weak V/J assignments (E-value above 1e-6), missing CDR3, stop codons, out-of-frame junctions, or ambiguous translated residues were removed. V3J clonotypes were defined as sequences sharing the same inferred V gene, J gene, and CDR3 amino acid sequence. To compute the percentage overlap between repertoires, the number of shared unique clonotypes was divided by the size of the smaller repertoire. RTK rarefaction, the Chao1 estimator, and Recon v2.1 estimates of unobserved clonotypes were used to assess repertoire richness. OLGA was used to compute generation probabilities for all TCRbeta clonotypes that the gDNA method yielded from a handful of donors. The immuneACCESS repertoire file appears here via TCRdb, limited to in-frame rearrangements. These files lack a portion of the clones; in checked studies, under half of the deficit traces to unresolved V genes, and the cause of the others is not known. Clonal size and the V and J genes are those of that table, whereas D and trimming came from the DNA. The sample table lists roughly 1,100,000 clones, around 74% of them with a count of one. Around 1.5% of the sample goes to the ten largest clones.

The germline V gene (reference sequence) gives CDR1 as SEHNR and CDR2 as FQNEAQ. The cysteine opens and the phenylalanine closes a CDR3 of 13 amino acids. Only CDR3 DNA is held: 39 bases, read in frame from base 1. The V and J ends are trimmed by 5 bases and 1 base, leaving 8 bases between them. The donors were healthy, HIV-negative adults with no recently reported acute infections or vaccinations. Every donor was a Caucasian adult residing in Nashville, Tennessee, USA. CD4+ T cells were enriched by magnetic negative selection; naive cells were then positively selected on CD45RA, and the negative fraction formed the memory subset. Blood was collected by leukapheresis, and PBMCs were isolated by Ficoll-Histopaque density gradient centrifugation and then cryopreserved in liquid nitrogen vapor phase. Purity and quantity of every magnetically sorted T cell population were checked by analytical flow cytometry. From each sorted fraction, genomic DNA was isolated and quantified by UV absorbance on a Nanodrop 2000c.

Input material: memory CD4+ T cells sorted from blood. The sample's cell subset or site label is to be understood as: CD45RA-negative fraction. Recombination joined TRBV7-9 with TRBJ1-1; the D gene cannot be named for sure. This clonotype was obtained from a man between 18 and 29 years old in good health. The CDR3 amino acid sequence is: CASSVLSNTEAFF. In nucleotide form, the sequence is TGTGCCAGCAGCGTCCTTTCGAACACTGAAGCTTTCTTT.